Listed here are 12 T cell receptor beta chains from one sample, sequenced in a study of human T cells and chemical hapten exposure (dated by TCRdb to 2020 to 2023). This specimen's time point label, per the study, means: patch test 2, 6 weeks after DPC sensitization. Reading the label with the study, this specimen's treatment or condition is: therapeutic diphenylcyclopropenone sensitization with weekly scalp DPC. The library was obtained by RACE. TCRdb records NextSeq 500 as the sequencer. TCRdb redid the processing of the public reads, applying fastp at Q25 and MiXCR, and retained in-frame beta chains. CDR3 protein duplicates are merged, each entry listing the most common genes and DNA. For this sample there are under 75,000 distinct CDR3 sequences; 8.5% appear just once. The ten largest clones capture approximately 3.7% of the sample. Sequencing was performed on whole blood, taken in connection with sensitization to the hapten diphenylcyclopropenone (DPC). These receptors were collected from a woman in her forties or fifties with alopecia areata. Some clones in this sample may be carry-over from other donors' samples.

This clonotype came up many times. This chain uses TRBV29-1 with TRBJ2-5; D is unclear. The CDR3 consists of 10 residues. Germline loops: CDR1 SQVTM, CDR2 ANQGSEA. CDR3 bases: TGCGTGGTGGAAGGAGAGACCCAGTACTTC. As protein: CVVEGETQYF.

The sample holds many counts of this clonotype. The genes are TRBV3-1 and TRBJ2-6; D call uncertain. The CDR3 spans 14 residues. From germline, CDR1 is LGHDT and CDR2 YNNKEL (reference sequence). V was trimmed by 3 bases and J by 1 base, leaving 4 bases between them. In DNA, the CDR3 is TGTGCCAGCAGCCACGCTTCTGGGGCCAACGTCCTGACTTTC. Amino acid sequence: CASSHASGANVLTF.

This clonotype was observed a handful of times. The chain uses TRBV2 and TRBJ2-1; the match to TRBD1 covers 7 bases. CDR3 length equals 16 residues. Trimming took 3 bases from V and 1 from J; bases not matched to a gene: 6. CDR1 is SNHLY and CDR2 is FYNNEI in the germline V gene. Here the CDR3 reads CASSEYDRESYNEQFF. The DNA for the CDR3 is TGTGCCAGCAGTGAGTACGACAGGGAGTCCTACAATGAGCAGTTCTTC.

This clonotype was seen many times. The gene calls are TRBV30 and TRBJ1-1; maybe TRBD1 (5 bases). The V and J ends lost 3 bases and 0 bases respectively, with 8 bases between them. The CDR3 sequence is 13 residues long. Germline-derived CDR1 and CDR2 are GTSNPN and SVGIG (reference sequence). The CDR3 nucleotides read TGTGCCTGGAGCGTGACAGTGAACACTGAAGCTTTCTTT. It encodes CAWSVTVNTEAFF.

The chain combines TRBV20-1 with TRBJ2-7; 7 bases are a match to TRBD2. The CDR3 is 13 amino acids. The germline V gene has CDR1 DFQATT and CDR2 SNEGSKA (reference sequence). The ends lost 3 bases at V and 3 bases at J; junction bases unmatched: 5. In DNA form, the CDR3 reads TGCAGTGCTAGGGGGGGGGGGAACTACGAGCAGTACTTC. This translates into CSARGGGNYEQYF.

This clonotype was counted ten times or more. The V and J genes are TRBV10-3 and TRBJ1-1, with D maybe TRBD1 (5 bases). CDR3 length equals 12 residues. V lost 8 bases and J lost 6, with 13 bases in between. The germline V gene encodes CDR1 ENHRY and CDR2 SYGVKD. The CDR3 loop reads CAISGLAAEAFF. CDR3 coding DNA: TGTGCCATCTCAGGGCTTGCGGCTGAAGCTTTCTTT.

This clonotype was recorded many times. The V and J genes are TRBV6-2 or TRBV6-3 and TRBJ2-2; no firm D call. The CDR3 length is 12 residues. The V end was cut by 11 bases, the J end by 0 bases, with 7 bases between. Germline V lookup: CDR1 MNHEY, CDR2 SVGEGT. This CDR3 reads CALTANTGELFF. The CDR3 region has the DNA TGTGCCCTAACGGCGAACACCGGGGAGCTGTTTTTT.

At least ten counts were recorded for this clonotype. This chain uses TRBV28 with TRBJ1-5; perhaps TRBD1 as D (6 bases). The CDR3 spans 16 residues. The V end lost 7 bases, the J end lost 5 bases, and 21 bases lay between the germline ends. CDR1 and CDR2 from the germline V gene are MDHEN and SYDVKM. This chain's CDR3 is CASTRTASLPYQPQHF. CDR3 coding DNA: TGTGCCAGCACTCGGACAGCTTCTCTTCCTTATCAGCCCCAGCATTTT.

In this sample, this clonotype turned up a few times. The gene calls are TRBV25-1 and TRBJ2-1, with 8 bases identical to TRBD2. This CDR3 is built from 15 residues. Germline CDR1 reads MGHDK; CDR2 reads SYGVNS. Trimming removed 6 bases from V and 4 bases from J; junction bases left unmatched: 8. CDR3 sequence (DNA): TGTGCCAGCAGCCCTTGGACTAGCCCTTACAATGAGCAGTTCTTC. Residues: CASSPWTSPYNEQFF. Together with reference TRBV25-1 and TRBJ2-1, the CDR3 gives the full variable domain: EADIYQTPRYLVIGTGKKITLECSQTMGHDKMYWYQQDPGMELHLIHYSYGVNSTEKGDLSSESTVSRIRTEHFPLTLESARPSHTSQYLCASSPWTSPYNEQFFGPGTRLTVL.

This clonotype was counted only a few times. The rearrangement joins TRBV20-1 to TRBJ2-7; 16 bases line up with TRBD2. CDR1 is DFQATT and CDR2 is SNEGSKA in the germline V gene (reference sequence). This CDR3 is 17 amino acids long. With V trimmed by 7 bases and J by 6 bases, 15 bases remained unmatched. For the CDR3, the DNA is TGCAGTGTTGGGACCGGGACTAGCGGGAGGGCCGTGGGCGAGCAGTACTTC. Encoded protein: CSVGTGTSGRAVGEQYF.

V usage is TRBV18 and J usage is TRBJ2-3, with D perhaps TRBD2 (5 bases). This CDR3 has 16 amino acids. CDR1 and CDR2 from the germline V gene are KGHSH and LQKENI. The ends were cut back, 4 bases at V and 0 bases at J, with 14 bases in the middle. The CDR3 loop reads CASSRSGASSTDTQYF. In DNA form, the CDR3 reads TGTGCCAGCTCACGGAGCGGAGCATCTAGCACAGATACGCAGTATTTT. The entire variable domain, with the rest obtained from reference TRBV18 and TRBJ2-3, is as follows: NAGVMQNPRHLVRRRGQEARLRCSPMKGHSHVYWYRQLPEEGLKFMVYLQKENIIDESGMPKERFSAEFPKEGPSILRIQQVVRGDSAAYFCASSRSGASSTDTQYFGPGTRLTVL.

This clonotype was picked up a small number of times. The rearrangement joins TRBV20-1 to TRBJ1-1; the D gene is possibly TRBD1 (6 bases). Germline V gives CDR1 DFQATT, CDR2 SNEGSKA (reference sequence). This CDR3 region has 12 residues. V dropped 2 bases and J dropped 5 bases, with 9 bases sitting between them. Here the CDR3 reads CSARPGETEAFF. The CDR3, as DNA: TGCAGTGCTAGACCAGGGGAGACTGAAGCTTTCTTT.